The source of this T cell receptor (beta chain) is a study of shared clonotypes between healthy human individuals. Study at large: The donor pool was made up of a couple of women and a few men aged 18 to 49. Per donor, CD8 memory used one plate, CD8 naive used two, CD4 memory used three and CD4 naive used three. Notes on the study in general: Blood was the only sampled material, and tissue repertoires likely differ.

Methods used by the authors: Filtering differed for immunoSEQ, which gave only junction sequences without quality scores. Here immunoSEQ multiplex PCR was the method, and the copy in TCRdb shows in-frame clones only, minus some. V and J calls and clone size are those listed in that table; D and trimming were worked out from the DNA. The table has about 690,000 clones, less than 95% seen once; the top ten hold 34%. This clone was seen only a few times. As yet, its antigen is unknown. Trimming removed 3 bases from V and 4 bases from J, with 16 bases in between. From germline, CDR1 is MNHNS and CDR2 SASEGT. CDR3 length equals 15 residues.

Input material: memory CD8+ T cells from PBMCs. Subset in this sample: CD45RO+ cells pooled with CCR7-negative TemRA cells. The receptor's source is a man aged 18 to 29 in good health. Some clones in this sample may be carry-over from other donors' samples. The V and J genes are TRBV6-1 and TRBJ2-7, with no clear D. The CDR3 DNA reads as TGTGCCAGCAGTGAGGGCGCGGCAGAGGCTTACGAGCAGTACTTC. Protein sequence: CASSEGAAEAYEQYF.